This TCR beta chain was sequenced for a study of sequential checkpoint blockade in melanoma. In the study overall: Maintenance nivolumab came after either treatment sequence.

This clone was seen a few times. Only in-frame clones appear in the TCRdb table, and some are missing; sequencing was by immunoSEQ multiplex PCR. Among more than 5,000 clones listed, 19% were seen once. Treatment noted: randomized to nivolumab then ipilimumab (arm A) or the reverse (arm B). V shed 6 bases and J shed 7 bases, with 16 bases lying between them. Germline-derived CDR1 and CDR2 are LNHDA and SQIVND (reference sequence). The CDR3 is 14 amino acids. Source: tumor tissue (inferred from file names), taken from a patient given nivolumab and ipilimumab in sequence. J is TRBJ2-4 and V is TRBV19; D possibly uses TRBD1 or TRBD2 (6 bases each). The clonotype comes from a human donor with melanoma. The CDR3 region has the DNA TGTGCCAGTAGCCAACGGGGGCCGGCCAACATTCAGTACTTC. Protein: CASSQRGPANIQYF.